This T cell receptor (beta chain) stems from a study of T cells after yellow fever vaccination. Trimming removed 2 bases at V and 0 bases at J, with 11 bases between. Germline-derived CDR1 and CDR2 are LGHNA and YSLEER. The CDR3 length is 16 residues. Comment on this clonotype: Its antigen remains unidentified.

The authors made TCR cDNA by 5'RACE template switching, adding a universal primer site and UMIs. One entry per CDR3 protein results from TCRdb running MiXCR on the 5' RACE reads. The table lists 120,000 or so distinct CDR3 sequences, roughly 10% of them singletons, with under 40% in the top ten. Study-wide points: Post-booster samples contained most primary-vaccination clones (roughly 96% CD4, almost 90% CD8). CD4 and CD8 compartments shared a small share of clonotypes.

The chain joins TRBV4-3 to TRBJ2-4; D unresolved. This TCR came from a man aged 18 to 29 who received the YFV17D yellow fever vaccine. This material consisted of CD8+ T cells sorted from PBMCs, taken on the day of the yellow fever booster vaccination. The CDR3 sequence is CASSQSSGLAKNIQYF. CDR3 DNA: TGCGCCAGCAGCCAAAGCTCGGGTCTAGCCAAAAACATTCAGTACTTC.